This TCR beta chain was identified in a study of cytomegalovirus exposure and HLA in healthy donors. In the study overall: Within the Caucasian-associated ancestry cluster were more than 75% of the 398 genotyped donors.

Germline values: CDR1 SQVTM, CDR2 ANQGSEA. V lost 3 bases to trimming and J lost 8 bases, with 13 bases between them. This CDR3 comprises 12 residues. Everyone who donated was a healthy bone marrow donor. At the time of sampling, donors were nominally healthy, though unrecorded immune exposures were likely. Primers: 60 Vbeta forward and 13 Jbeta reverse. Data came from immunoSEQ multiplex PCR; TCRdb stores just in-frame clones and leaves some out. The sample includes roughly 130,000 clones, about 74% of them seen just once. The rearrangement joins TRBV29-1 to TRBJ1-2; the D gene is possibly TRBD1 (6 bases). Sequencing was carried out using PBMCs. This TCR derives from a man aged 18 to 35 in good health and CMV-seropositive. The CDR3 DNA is TGCAGCGTTGAGGGGGCCTACGGCGGCTACACCTTC. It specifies CSVEGAYGGYTF. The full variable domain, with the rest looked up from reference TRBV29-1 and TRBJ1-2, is SAVISQKPSRDICQRGTSLTIQCQVDSQVTMMFWYRQQPGQSLTLIATANQGSEATYESGFVIDKFPISRPNLTFSTLTVSNMSPEDSSIYLCSVEGAYGGYTFGSGTRLTVV.